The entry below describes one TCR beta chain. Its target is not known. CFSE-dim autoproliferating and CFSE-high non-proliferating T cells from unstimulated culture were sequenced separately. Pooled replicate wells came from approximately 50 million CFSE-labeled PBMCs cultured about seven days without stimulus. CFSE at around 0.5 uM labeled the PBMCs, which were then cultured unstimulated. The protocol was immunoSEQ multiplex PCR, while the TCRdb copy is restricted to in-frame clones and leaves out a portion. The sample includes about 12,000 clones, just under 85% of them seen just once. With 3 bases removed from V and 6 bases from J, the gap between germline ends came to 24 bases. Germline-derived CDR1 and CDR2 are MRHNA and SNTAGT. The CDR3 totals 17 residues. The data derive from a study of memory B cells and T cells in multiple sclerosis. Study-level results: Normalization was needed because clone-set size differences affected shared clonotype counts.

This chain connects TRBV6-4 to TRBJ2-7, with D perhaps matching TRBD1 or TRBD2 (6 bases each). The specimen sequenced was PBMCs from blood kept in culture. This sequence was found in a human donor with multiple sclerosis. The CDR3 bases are TGTGCCAGCAGTGAGCTAGCGCTATGGGCAGGGGCTTGCGAGCAGTACTTC. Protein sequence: CASSELALWAGACEQYF.